This TCR beta chain was recovered during a study of blood T cell repertoires in COVID-19. At the level of the study: Material from acute and convalescent COVID-19 was sourced from the United States, Italy and Spain. T cells, B-cell-depleted T cells, or PBMCs provided the cDNA or gDNA that served as material.

Original methodology: It was from reference gene primer amplification that nucleated cell counts were estimated. TCRdb's copy holds only in-frame clones and misses some; the assay was immunoSEQ multiplex PCR. The V and J calls and clone size were taken over from that table, and D and trimming were inferred from the DNA. Of more than 130,000 clones in the sample, around nine tenths are singletons; the top ten hold around 4.5%. The sample was peripheral blood. This sequence was found in a woman aged 35 to 49 with acute or convalescent COVID-19.

Written as DNA, the CDR3 is TGTGCCAGCAGTTACTCAGCAGGTCACACTGAAGCTTTCTTT. Its translation: CASSYSAGHTEAFF. The chain is built from TRBV6-5 and TRBJ1-1; D uncertain. The germline gives CDR1 MNHEY, CDR2 SVGAGI. The CDR3 is made up of 14 amino acids. The V end was cut by 0 bases, the J end by 3 bases, with 8 bases between.